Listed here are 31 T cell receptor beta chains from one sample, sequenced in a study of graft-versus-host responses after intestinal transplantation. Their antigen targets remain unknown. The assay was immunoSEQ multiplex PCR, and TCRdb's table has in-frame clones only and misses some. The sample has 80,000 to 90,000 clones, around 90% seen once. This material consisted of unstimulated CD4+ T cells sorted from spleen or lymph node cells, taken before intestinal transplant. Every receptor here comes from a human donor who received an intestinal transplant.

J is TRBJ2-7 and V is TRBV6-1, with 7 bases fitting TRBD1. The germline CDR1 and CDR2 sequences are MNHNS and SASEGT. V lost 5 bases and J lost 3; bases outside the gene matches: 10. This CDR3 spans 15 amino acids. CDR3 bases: TGTGCCAGCAGTAAAACCGACAGGGCGGACTACGAGCAGTACTTC. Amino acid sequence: CASSKTDRADYEQYF.

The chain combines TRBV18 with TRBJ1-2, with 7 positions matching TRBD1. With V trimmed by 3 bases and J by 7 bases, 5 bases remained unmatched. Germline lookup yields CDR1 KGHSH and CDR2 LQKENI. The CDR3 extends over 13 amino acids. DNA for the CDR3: TGTGCCAGCTCACCTACAGGGGTCGGTGGCTACACCTTC. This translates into CASSPTGVGGYTF.

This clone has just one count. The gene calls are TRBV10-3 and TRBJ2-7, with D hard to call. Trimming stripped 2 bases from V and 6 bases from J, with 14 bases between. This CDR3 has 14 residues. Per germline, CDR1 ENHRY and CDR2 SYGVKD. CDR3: CAISEGRTESEQYF. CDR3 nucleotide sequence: TGTGCCATCAGTGAGGGTAGAACTGAGTCCGAGCAGTACTTC.

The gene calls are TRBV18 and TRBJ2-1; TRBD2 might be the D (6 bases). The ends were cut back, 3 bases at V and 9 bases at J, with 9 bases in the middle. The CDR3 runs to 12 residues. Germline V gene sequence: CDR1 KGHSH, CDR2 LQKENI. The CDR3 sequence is CASSPTRSEQFF. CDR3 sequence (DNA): TGTGCCAGCTCACCGACTAGATCTGAGCAGTTCTTC.

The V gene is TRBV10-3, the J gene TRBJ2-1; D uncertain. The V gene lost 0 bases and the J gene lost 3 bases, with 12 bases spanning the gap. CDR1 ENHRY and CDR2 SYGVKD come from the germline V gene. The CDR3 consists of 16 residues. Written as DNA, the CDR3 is TGTGCCATCAGTGAGTCCGAAATTCTGGTCTACAATGAGCAGTTCTTC. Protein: CAISESEILVYNEQFF.

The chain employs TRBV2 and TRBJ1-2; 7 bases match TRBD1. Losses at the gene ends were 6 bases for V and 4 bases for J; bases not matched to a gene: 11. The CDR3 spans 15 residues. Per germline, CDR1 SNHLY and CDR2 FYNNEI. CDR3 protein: CASSAGTEPLYGYTF. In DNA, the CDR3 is TGTGCCAGCAGCGCGGGGACAGAACCCCTCTATGGCTACACCTTC.

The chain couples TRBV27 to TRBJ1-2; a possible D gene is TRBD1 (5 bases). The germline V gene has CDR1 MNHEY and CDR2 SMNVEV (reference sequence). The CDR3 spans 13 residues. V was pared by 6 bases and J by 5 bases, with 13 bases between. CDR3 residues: CASSRREGYGYTF. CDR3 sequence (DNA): TGTGCCAGCAGCCGTAGGGAGGGGTATGGCTACACCTTC.

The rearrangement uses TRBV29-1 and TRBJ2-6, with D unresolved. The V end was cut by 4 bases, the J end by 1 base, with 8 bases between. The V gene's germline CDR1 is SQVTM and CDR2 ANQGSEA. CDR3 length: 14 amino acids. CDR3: CSVVPRSGANVLTF. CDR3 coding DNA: TGCAGCGTTGTGCCCAGGTCTGGGGCCAACGTCCTGACTTTC. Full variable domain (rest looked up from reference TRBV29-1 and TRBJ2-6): SAVISQKPSRDICQRGTSLTIQCQVDSQVTMMFWYRQQPGQSLTLIATANQGSEATYESGFVIDKFPISRPNLTFSTLTVSNMSPEDSSIYLCSVVPRSGANVLTFGAGSRLTVL.

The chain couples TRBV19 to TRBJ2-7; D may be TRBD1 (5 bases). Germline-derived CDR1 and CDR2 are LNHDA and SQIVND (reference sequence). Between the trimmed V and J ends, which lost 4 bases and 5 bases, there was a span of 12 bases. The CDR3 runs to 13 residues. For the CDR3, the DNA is TGTGCCAGTAGTAGTGGCAGGGCCAACGAGCAGTACTTC. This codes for CASSSGRANEQYF.

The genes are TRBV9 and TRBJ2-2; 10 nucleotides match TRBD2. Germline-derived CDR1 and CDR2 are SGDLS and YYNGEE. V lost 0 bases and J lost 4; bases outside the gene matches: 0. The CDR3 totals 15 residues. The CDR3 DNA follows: TGTGCCAGCAGCGTAGCTAGCGGGAGCACCGGGGAGCTGTTTTTT. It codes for CASSVASGSTGELFF.

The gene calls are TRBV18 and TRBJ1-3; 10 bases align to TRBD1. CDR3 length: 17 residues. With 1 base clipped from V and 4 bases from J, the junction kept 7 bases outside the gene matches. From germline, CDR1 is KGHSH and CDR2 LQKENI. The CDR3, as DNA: TGTGCCAGCTCACCACAGCAACCGGGACAGGGGGGAAACACCATATATTTT. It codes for CASSPQQPGQGGNTIYF.

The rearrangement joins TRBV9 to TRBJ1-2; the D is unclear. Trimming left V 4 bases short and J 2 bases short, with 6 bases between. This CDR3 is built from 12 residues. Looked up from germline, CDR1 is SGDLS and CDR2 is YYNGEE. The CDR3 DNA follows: TGTGCCAGCAGCACCACGAACTATGGCTACACCTTC. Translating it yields CASSTTNYGYTF. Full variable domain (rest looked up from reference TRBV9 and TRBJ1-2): DSGVTQTPKHLITATGQRVTLRCSPRSGDLSVYWYQQSLDQGLQFLIQYYNGEERAKGNILERFSAQQFPDLHSELNLSSLELGDSALYFCASSTTNYGYTFGSGTRLTVV.

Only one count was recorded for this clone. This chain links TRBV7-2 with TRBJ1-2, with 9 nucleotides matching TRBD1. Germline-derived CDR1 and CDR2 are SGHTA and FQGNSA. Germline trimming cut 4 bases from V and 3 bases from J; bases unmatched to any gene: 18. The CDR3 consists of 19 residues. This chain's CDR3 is CASSSEVSDRGPSYYGYTF. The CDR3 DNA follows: TGTGCCAGCAGCTCTGAGGTCTCGGACAGGGGTCCATCCTACTATGGCTACACCTTC.

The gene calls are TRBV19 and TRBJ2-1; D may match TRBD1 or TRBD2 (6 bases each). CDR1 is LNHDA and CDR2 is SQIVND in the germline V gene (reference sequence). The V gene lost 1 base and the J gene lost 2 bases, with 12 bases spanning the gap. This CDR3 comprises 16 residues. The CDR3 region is CASSIGGGTPYNEQFF. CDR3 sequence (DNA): TGTGCCAGTAGTATAGGGGGCGGGACACCCTACAATGAGCAGTTCTTC. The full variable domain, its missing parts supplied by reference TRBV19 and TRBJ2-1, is DGGITQSPKYLFRKEGQNVTLSCEQNLNHDAMYWYRQDPGQGLRLIYYSQIVNDFQKGDIAEGYSVSREKKESFPLTVTSAQKNPTAFYLCASSIGGGTPYNEQFFGPGTRLTVL.

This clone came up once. The CDR3 loop reads CASRQVLRAGGTQYF. Here the CDR3 DNA reads TGTGCCAGCAGACAAGTTTTACGAGCGGGAGGAACGCAGTATTTT. The genes are TRBV6-5 and TRBJ2-3; 9 bases line up with TRBD2. CDR3 length: 15 amino acids. With 6 bases clipped from V and 9 bases from J, the junction kept 13 bases outside the gene matches. Germline values: CDR1 MNHEY, CDR2 SVGAGI.

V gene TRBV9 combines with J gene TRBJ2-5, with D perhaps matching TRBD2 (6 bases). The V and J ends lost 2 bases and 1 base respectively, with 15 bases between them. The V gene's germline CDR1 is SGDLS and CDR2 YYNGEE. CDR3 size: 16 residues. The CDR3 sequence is CASSVGGARAQETQYF. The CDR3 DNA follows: TGTGCCAGCAGCGTCGGAGGGGCAAGGGCCCAAGAGACCCAGTACTTC.

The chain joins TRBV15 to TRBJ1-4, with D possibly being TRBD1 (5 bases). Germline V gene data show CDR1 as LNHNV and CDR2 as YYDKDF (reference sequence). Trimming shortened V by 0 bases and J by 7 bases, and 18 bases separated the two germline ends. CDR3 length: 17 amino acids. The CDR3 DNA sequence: TGTGCCACCAGCAGAGATGAAGGGGCCCGGAGTGGTGAAAAACTGTTTTTT. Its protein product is CATSRDEGARSGEKLFF.

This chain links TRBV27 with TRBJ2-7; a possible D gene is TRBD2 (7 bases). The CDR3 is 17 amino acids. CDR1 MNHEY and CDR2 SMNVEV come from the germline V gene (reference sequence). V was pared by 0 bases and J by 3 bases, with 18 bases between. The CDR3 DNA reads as TGTGCCAGCAGTTTATCTATCCGGGGGGCGCGACTCTACGAGCAGTACTTC. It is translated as CASSLSIRGARLYEQYF.

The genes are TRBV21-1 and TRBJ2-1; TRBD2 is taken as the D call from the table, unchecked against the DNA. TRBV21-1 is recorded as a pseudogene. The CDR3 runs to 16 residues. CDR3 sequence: CASPHWRESSPNEQFF. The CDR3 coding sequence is TGTGCCAGCCCCCACTGGCGGGAGAGTTCCCCCAATGAGCAGTTCTTC.

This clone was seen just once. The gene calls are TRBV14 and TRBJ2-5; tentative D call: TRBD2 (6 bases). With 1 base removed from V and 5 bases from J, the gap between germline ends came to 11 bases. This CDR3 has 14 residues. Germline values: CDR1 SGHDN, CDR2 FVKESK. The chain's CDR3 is CASSQGGGPETQYF. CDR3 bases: TGTGCCAGCAGCCAAGGGGGAGGTCCGGAGACCCAGTACTTC.

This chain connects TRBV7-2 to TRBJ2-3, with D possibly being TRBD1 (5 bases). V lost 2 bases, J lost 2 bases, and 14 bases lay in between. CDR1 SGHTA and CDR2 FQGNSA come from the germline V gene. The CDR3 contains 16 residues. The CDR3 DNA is TGTGCCAGCAGCTTAATGGACATCCCTTACACAGATACGCAGTATTTT. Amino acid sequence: CASSLMDIPYTDTQYF.

CDR3 amino acids: CASSLVAGFLYEQYF. In DNA, the CDR3 is TGTGCCAGCAGCTTAGTAGCAGGGTTTCTCTACGAGCAGTACTTC. This sequence joins TRBV11-2 and TRBJ2-7; tentative D call: TRBD1 (5 bases). Germline V gene data show CDR1 as SGHAT and CDR2 as FQNNGV. The CDR3 consists of 15 residues. V lost 1 base and J 3 bases, leaving 13 bases between the germline ends.

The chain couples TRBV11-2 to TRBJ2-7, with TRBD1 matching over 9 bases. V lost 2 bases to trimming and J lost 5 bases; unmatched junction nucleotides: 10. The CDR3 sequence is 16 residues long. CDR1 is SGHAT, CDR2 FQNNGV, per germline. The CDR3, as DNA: TGTGCCAGCAGCTTAAGGCCCGACAGGGGGAATCACGAGCAGTACTTC. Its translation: CASSLRPDRGNHEQYF.

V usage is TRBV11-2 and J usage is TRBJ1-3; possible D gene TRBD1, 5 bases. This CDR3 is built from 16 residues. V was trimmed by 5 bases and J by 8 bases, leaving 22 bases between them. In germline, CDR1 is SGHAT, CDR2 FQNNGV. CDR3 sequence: CASSQRQTLQTDTIYF. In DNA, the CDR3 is TGTGCCAGCAGCCAACGACAGACCCTCCAGACGGACACCATATATTTT.

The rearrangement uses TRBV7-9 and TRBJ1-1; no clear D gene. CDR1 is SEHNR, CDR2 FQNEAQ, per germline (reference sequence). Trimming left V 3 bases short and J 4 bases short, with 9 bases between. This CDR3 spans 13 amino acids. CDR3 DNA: TGTGCCAGCAGCTTTGACCTGGGCACTGAAGCTTTCTTT. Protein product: CASSFDLGTEAFF. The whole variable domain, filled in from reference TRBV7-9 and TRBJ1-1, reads DTGVSQNPRHKITKRGQNVTFRCDPISEHNRLYWYRQTLGQGPEFLTYFQNEAQLEKSRLLSDRFSAERPKGSFSTLEIQRTEQGDSAMYLCASSFDLGTEAFFGQGTRLTVV.

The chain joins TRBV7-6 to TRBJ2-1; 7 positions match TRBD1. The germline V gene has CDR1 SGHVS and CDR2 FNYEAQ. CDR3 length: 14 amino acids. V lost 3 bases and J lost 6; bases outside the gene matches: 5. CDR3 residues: CASSFLTGSNEQFF. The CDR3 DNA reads TGTGCCAGCAGCTTCCTGACAGGGTCCAATGAGCAGTTCTTC.

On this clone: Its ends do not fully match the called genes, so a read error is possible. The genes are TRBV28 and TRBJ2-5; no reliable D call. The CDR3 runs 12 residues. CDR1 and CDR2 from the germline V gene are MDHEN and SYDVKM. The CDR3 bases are TGTGCCAGCAGACTCGGGCAGAGGACCGCACACTTC. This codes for CASRLGQRTAHF.

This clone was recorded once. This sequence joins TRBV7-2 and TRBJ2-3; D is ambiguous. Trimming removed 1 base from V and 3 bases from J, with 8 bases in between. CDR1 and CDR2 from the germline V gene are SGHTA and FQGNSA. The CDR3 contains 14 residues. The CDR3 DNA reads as TGTGCCAGCAGCTTAGGTCGGGCGACAGATACGCAGTATTTT. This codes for CASSLGRATDTQYF.

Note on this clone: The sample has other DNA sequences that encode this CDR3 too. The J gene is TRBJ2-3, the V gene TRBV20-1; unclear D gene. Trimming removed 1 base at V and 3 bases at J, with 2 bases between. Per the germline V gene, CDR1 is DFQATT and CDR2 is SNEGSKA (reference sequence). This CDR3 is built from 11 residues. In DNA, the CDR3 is TGCAGTGCTAGAGGAACAGATACGCAGTATTTT. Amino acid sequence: CSARGTDTQYF.

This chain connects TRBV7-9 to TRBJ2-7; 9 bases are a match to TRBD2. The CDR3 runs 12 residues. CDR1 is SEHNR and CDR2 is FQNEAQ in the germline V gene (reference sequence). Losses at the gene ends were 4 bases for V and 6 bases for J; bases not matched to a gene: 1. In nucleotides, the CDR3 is TGTGCCAGCAGCTCGACTAGCGGCGAGCAGTACTTC. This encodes CASSSTSGEQYF.

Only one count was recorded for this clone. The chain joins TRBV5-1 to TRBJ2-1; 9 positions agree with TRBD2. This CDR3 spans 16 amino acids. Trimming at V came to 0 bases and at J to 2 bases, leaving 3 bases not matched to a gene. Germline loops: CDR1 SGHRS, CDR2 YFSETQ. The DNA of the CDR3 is TGCGCCAGCAGCTTGGGCGGGAGGGTTACCTACAATGAGCAGTTCTTC. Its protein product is CASSLGGRVTYNEQFF.